This T cell receptor beta chain was sequenced in a study of CD8+ T cells in alopecia areata. cDNA serving as the sequencing template came from extracted, reverse transcribed RNA. Sequencing used immunoSEQ multiplex PCR; TCRdb keeps in-frame clones, though not all of them. The sample includes roughly 220,000 clones, about two fifths seen only once; the top ten take 0.48%. V lost 7 bases, J lost 1 base, and 13 bases lay in between. This CDR3 has 13 amino acids. Germline V gene data show CDR1 as SQVTM and CDR2 as ANQGSEA. This clone was counted between two and nine times. Treatment meaning: oral pan-JAK inhibitor, 5-10 mg twice daily.

The genes are TRBV29-1 and TRBJ2-5; D gene ambiguous. This clonotype originated in a human donor with alopecia areata. The sample here was CD4+ T cells sorted from blood, taken between weeks 30 and 35, from a patient treated with tofacitinib. The CDR3, as DNA: TGCAGCGACGGGTGTCAGACCCAAGAGACCCAGTACTTC. Residues: CSDGCQTQETQYF.